One and the same sample provided the 15 T cell receptor beta chains below, sequenced in a study of T cell repertoires in cytomegalovirus infection. Using its own MiXCR run on the reads, TCRdb lists one record per CDR3 protein. The table includes approximately 700,000 distinct CDR3 sequences, 35% to 40% detected once. The specimen was PBMCs. The receptors come from a human donor in good health (CMV status not recorded). Some clones in this sample may be carry-over from other donors' samples.

Regarding this clonotype: An end of the junction differs from the germline gene, which may be a read error. The J gene is TRBJ2-3, the V gene TRBV28, with TRBD1 matching over 7 bases. The germline V gene encodes CDR1 MDHEN and CDR2 SYDVKM. The CDR3 runs 17 residues. The DNA of the CDR3 is TGTGCCAGAAGTTTATTCGGTCAGGGGGTATACACAGATATGCAGTATTTT. Its translation: CARSLFGQGVYTDMQYF.

This chain joins TRBV7-9 and TRBJ2-1; 10 bases are shared with TRBD1. The J segment lost 7 bases and the V segment lost 5 bases, leaving 8 bases of the junction unmatched. Germline V CDR1 and CDR2: SEHNR, FQNEAQ (reference sequence). The CDR3 runs 15 residues. CDR3 sequence (DNA): TGTGCCAGCAGCACCGGGACAGGGGAGTGGAATGAGCAGTTCTTC. Its translation is CASSTGTGEWNEQFF. Supplemented by reference TRBV7-9 and TRBJ2-1, the full variable domain reads DTGVSQNPRHKITKRGQNVTFRCDPISEHNRLYWYRQTLGQGPEFLTYFQNEAQLEKSRLLSDRFSAERPKGSFSTLEIQRTEQGDSAMYLCASSTGTGEWNEQFFGPGTRLTVL.

This clonotype was recorded at least ten times. The V call is TRBV6-5, the J call TRBJ2-5, with D possibly TRBD2 on 6 matching bases. Germline CDR1 and CDR2: MNHEY and SVGAGI. The CDR3 spans 14 residues. V was cut by 2 bases and J by 0 bases, with 7 bases left in between. CDR3 sequence: CASSYTSYQETQYF. The CDR3 DNA reads TGTGCCAGCAGTTACACTAGCTACCAAGAGACCCAGTACTTC.

The J gene is TRBJ2-5, the V gene TRBV6-1; D is unresolved. Deletions cut 2 bases from V and 5 bases from J, with 12 bases between. The germline CDR1 and CDR2 sequences are MNHNS and SASEGT. This CDR3 has 14 residues. The CDR3 loop reads CASSELGGWETQYF. The CDR3 DNA follows: TGTGCCAGCAGTGAATTGGGCGGATGGGAGACCCAGTACTTC.

A few counts support this clonotype. The J gene is TRBJ1-6, the V gene TRBV6-6, with D maybe TRBD1 (6 bases). Germline-derived CDR1 and CDR2 are MNHNY and SVGAGI (reference sequence). The CDR3 sequence is 14 residues long. V gave up 7 bases and J gave up 11 bases, with 18 bases separating them. This CDR3 reads CASTPHREGAPLHF. The DNA of the CDR3 is TGTGCCAGCACCCCCCACAGGGAAGGGGCACCCCTCCACTTT.

This clonotype was recorded many times. The chain combines TRBV7-2 with TRBJ1-5; TRBD1 matches 9 bases. Per the germline V gene, CDR1 is SGHTA and CDR2 is FQGNSA. The CDR3 runs 15 residues. V lost 3 bases, J lost 5 bases, and 5 bases stayed unmatched. The CDR3 DNA sequence: TGTGCCAGCAGCTTGGGACAGGGAGCCCATCAGCCCCAGCATTTT. Translation: CASSLGQGAHQPQHF.

This clonotype occurred a few times. The chain uses TRBV10-3 and TRBJ2-7, with 8 bases lining up with TRBD1. Per germline, CDR1 ENHRY and CDR2 SYGVKD. The CDR3 is 15 residues long. Trimming removed 3 bases from V and 5 bases from J; junction bases left unmatched: 9. The CDR3 sequence is CAISDFDRGTNEQYF. For the CDR3, the DNA is TGTGCCATCAGTGACTTTGACAGGGGTACTAACGAGCAGTACTTC.

This clonotype was observed a single time. One base away lies a much larger clone, so this may be a sequencing read error. The chain combines TRBV7-2 with TRBJ2-7; D possibly corresponds to TRBD2 (5 bases). Germline CDR1 and CDR2: SGHTA and FQGNSA. The CDR3 consists of 13 residues. The CDR3, as DNA: TGTGCCAGCAGCTCTGGGCCCGACTACGAGCCGTACTTC. Its protein product is CASSSGPDYEPYF. Based on the CDR3 plus reference TRBV7-2 and TRBJ2-7, the full variable domain is GAGVSQSPSNKVTEKGKDVELRCDPISGHTALYWYRQSLGQGLEFLIYFQGNSAPDKSGLPSDRFSAERTGGSVSTLTIQRTQQEDSAVYLCASSSGPDYEPYFGPGTRLTVT.

The chain carries TRBV20-1 and TRBJ2-5; TRBD2 matches 12 bases. Trimming at V came to 4 bases and at J to 1 base, leaving 4 bases not matched to a gene. Germline lookup yields CDR1 DFQATT and CDR2 SNEGSKA (reference sequence). The CDR3 is 15 residues long. CDR3 sequence reads: CSAKGLAGSQETQYF. DNA for the CDR3: TGCAGTGCTAAGGGACTAGCGGGCTCCCAAGAGACCCAGTACTTC.

On this clonotype: It is likely a read error, because the conserved phenylalanine at the end of the CDR3 is missing. V and J are TRBV7-2 and TRBJ2-1; 7 bases map to TRBD1. Trimming at V came to 2 bases and at J to 8 bases, leaving 15 bases not matched to a gene. Germline V gene lookup returns CDR1 SGHTA and CDR2 FQGNSA. The CDR3 length is 17 residues. The chain's CDR3 is CASSLRDSQLLGDEQFL. The CDR3 DNA reads as TGTGCCAGCAGCTTACGGGACAGCCAACTTTTGGGAGATGAGCAGTTCTTA.

There are a few counts of this clonotype. The rearrangement links TRBV11-2 to TRBJ2-7, with a possible D match to TRBD1 (6 bases). V was pared by 2 bases and J by 3 bases, with 23 bases between. Germline loops: CDR1 SGHAT, CDR2 FQNNGV. This CDR3 contains 18 residues. The CDR3 DNA is TGTGCCAGCAGCTTAAGCAGATCGTCCAGGGGTTATCACTACGAGCAGTACTTC. Protein product: CASSLSRSSRGYHYEQYF.

This clonotype turned up a few times. The genes are TRBV19 and TRBJ1-2, with unresolved D. Trimming pared 3 bases from V and 3 bases from J, leaving 14 bases between. The CDR3 sequence is 15 residues long. Germline V CDR1 and CDR2: LNHDA, SQIVND (reference sequence). The CDR3 DNA follows: TGTGCCAGTAGTATCCGGGTGAACGGGGACTATGGCTACACCTTC. Translation: CASSIRVNGDYGYTF. The full variable domain, with the rest looked up from reference TRBV19 and TRBJ1-2, is DGGITQSPKYLFRKEGQNVTLSCEQNLNHDAMYWYRQDPGQGLRLIYYSQIVNDFQKGDIAEGYSVSREKKESFPLTVTSAQKNPTAFYLCASSIRVNGDYGYTFGSGTRLTVV.

The chain links TRBV10-2 to TRBJ1-1; D gene unclear. The germline V gene has CDR1 WSHSY and CDR2 SAAADI. This CDR3 comprises 12 residues. V lost 4 bases and J lost 3, with 6 bases in between. CDR3 amino acids: CASSADYTEAFF. The CDR3 nucleotides read TGCGCCAGCAGTGCGGATTACACTGAAGCTTTCTTT.

The genes are TRBV6-5 and TRBJ1-1, with D possibly TRBD1 on 5 matching bases. The CDR3 has 12 residues. Germline V gene data show CDR1 as MNHEY and CDR2 as SVGAGI. V lost 2 bases, J lost 6 bases, and 7 bases lay in between. CDR3 protein: CASSYPGPEAFF. CDR3 DNA sequence: TGTGCCAGCAGTTACCCGGGGCCTGAAGCTTTCTTT.

V is TRBV19 and J is TRBJ2-1; 10 bases match TRBD2. The CDR3 contains 15 residues. Germline CDR1 LNHDA, CDR2 SQIVND (reference sequence). The J segment lost 4 bases and the V segment lost 3 bases, leaving 3 bases of the junction unmatched. CDR3 protein: CASSIPGLAYNEQFF. The CDR3 DNA reads TGTGCCAGTAGTATCCCGGGACTAGCGTACAATGAGCAGTTCTTC. Full variable domain (rest looked up from reference TRBV19 and TRBJ2-1): DGGITQSPKYLFRKEGQNVTLSCEQNLNHDAMYWYRQDPGQGLRLIYYSQIVNDFQKGDIAEGYSVSREKKESFPLTVTSAQKNPTAFYLCASSIPGLAYNEQFFGPGTRLTVL.